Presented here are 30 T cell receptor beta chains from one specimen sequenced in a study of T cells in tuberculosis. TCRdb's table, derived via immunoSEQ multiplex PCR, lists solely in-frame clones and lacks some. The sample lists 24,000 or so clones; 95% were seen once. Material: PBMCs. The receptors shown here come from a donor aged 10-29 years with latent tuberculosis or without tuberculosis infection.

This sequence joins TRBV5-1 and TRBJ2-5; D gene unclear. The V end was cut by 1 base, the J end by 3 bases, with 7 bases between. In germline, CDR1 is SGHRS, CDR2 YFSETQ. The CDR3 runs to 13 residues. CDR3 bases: TGCGCCAGCAGCTTGTCGTCAGAAGAGACCCAGTACTTC. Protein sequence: CASSLSSEETQYF. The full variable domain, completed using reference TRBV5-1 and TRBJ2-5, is KAGVTQTPRYLIKTRGQQVTLSCSPISGHRSVSWYQQTPGQGLQFLFEYFSETQRNKGNFPGRFSGRQFSNSRSEMNVSTLELGDSALYLCASSLSSEETQYFGPGTRLLVL.

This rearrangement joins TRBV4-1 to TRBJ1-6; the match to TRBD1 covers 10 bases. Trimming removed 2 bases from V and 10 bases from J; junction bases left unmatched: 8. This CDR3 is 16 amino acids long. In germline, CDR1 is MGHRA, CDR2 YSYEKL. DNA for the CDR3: TGCGCCAGCAGCCAACCCCGGGACAGGGGTGAATCACCCCTCCACTTT. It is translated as CASSQPRDRGESPLHF.

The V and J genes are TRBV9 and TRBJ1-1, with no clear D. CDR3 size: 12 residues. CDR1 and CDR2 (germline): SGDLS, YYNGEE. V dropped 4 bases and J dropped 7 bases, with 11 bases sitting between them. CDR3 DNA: TGTGCCAGCAGCCGGACGGGGATTGAAGCTTTCTTT. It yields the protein CASSRTGIEAFF.

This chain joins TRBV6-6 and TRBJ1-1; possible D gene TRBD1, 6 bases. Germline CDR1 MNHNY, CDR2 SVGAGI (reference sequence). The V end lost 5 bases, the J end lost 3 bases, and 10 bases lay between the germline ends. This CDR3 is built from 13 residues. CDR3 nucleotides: TGTGCCAGCAGTACAGGGTTATACACTGAAGCTTTCTTT. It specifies CASSTGLYTEAFF.

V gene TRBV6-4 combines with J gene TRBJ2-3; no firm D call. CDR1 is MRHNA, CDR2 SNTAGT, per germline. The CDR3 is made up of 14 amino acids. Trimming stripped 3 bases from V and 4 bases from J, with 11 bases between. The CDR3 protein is CASSEALEADTQYF. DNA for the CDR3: TGTGCCAGCAGTGAGGCCCTTGAGGCAGATACGCAGTATTTT.

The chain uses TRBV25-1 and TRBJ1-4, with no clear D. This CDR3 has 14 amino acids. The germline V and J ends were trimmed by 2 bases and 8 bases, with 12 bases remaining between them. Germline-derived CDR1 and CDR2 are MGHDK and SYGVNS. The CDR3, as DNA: TGTGCCAGCAGTGAAGGGAGGTCCGCGGAAAAACTGTTTTTT. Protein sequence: CASSEGRSAEKLFF.

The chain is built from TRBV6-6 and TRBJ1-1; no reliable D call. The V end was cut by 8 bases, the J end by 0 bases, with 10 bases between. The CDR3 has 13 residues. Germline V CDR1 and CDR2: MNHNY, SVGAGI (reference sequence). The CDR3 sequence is CASHTQMNTEAFF. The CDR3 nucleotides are TGTGCCAGCCATACACAGATGAACACTGAAGCTTTCTTT.

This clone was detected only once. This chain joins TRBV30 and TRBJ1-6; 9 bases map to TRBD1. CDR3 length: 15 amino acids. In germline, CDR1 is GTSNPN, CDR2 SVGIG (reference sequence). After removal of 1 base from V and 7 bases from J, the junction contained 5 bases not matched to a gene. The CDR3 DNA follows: TGTGCCTGGAGTGCCTCACAGGGGGCGAATTCACCCCTCCACTTT. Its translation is CAWSASQGANSPLHF.

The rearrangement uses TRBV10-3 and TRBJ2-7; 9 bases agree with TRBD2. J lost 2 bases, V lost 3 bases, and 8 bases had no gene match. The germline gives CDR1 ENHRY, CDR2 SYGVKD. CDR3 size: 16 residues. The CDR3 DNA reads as TGTGCCATCAGTGACCCAGAAACTAGCGGGCCCTACGAGCAGTACTTC. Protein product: CAISDPETSGPYEQYF.

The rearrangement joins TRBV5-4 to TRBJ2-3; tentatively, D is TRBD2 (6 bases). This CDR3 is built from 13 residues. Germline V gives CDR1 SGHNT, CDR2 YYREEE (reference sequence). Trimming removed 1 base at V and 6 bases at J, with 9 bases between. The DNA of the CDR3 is TGTGCCAGCAGCTTGAGACGGGAGGATACGCAGTATTTT. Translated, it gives CASSLRREDTQYF.

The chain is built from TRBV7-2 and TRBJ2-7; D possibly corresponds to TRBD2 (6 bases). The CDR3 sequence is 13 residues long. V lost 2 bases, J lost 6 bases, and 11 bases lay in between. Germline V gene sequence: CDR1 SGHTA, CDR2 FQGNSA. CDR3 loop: CASSLRRGGEQYF. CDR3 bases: TGTGCCAGCAGCTTAAGGCGGGGAGGCGAGCAGTACTTC. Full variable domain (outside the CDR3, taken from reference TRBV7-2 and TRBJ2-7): GAGVSQSPSNKVTEKGKDVELRCDPISGHTALYWYRQSLGQGLEFLIYFQGNSAPDKSGLPSDRFSAERTGGSVSTLTIQRTQQEDSAVYLCASSLRRGGEQYFGPGTRLTVT.

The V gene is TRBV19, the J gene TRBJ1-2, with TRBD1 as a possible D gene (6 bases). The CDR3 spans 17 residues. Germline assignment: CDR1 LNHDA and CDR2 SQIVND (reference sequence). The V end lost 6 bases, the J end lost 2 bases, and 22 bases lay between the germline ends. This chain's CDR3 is CASRPVMRPGTNYGYTF. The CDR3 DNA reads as TGTGCCAGTAGGCCGGTAATGAGACCCGGGACAAACTATGGCTACACCTTC.

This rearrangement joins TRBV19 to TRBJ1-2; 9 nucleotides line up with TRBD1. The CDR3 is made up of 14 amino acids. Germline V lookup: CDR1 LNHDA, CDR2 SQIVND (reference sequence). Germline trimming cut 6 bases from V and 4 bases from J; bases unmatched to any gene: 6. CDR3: CASRPGTGIYGYTF. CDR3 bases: TGTGCCAGTAGGCCGGGGACAGGGATCTATGGCTACACCTTC.

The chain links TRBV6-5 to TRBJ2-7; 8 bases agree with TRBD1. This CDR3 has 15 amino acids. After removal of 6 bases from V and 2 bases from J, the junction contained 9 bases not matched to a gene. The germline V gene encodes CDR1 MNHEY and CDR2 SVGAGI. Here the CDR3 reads CASSHGQGGPYEQYF. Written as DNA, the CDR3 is TGTGCCAGCAGCCACGGACAGGGCGGGCCCTACGAGCAGTACTTC.

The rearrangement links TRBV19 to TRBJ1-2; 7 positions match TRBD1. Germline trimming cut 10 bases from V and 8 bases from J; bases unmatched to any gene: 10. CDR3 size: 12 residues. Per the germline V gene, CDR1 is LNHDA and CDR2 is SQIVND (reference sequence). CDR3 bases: TGTGCCACAACCACAGGGGTTTACGGCTACACCTTC. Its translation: CATTTGVYGYTF.

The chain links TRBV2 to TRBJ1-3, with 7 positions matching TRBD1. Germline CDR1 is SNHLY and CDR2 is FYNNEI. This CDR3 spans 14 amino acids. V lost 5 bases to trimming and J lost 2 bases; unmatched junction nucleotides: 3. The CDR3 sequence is CASSLTGTGNTIYF. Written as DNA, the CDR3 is TGTGCCAGCAGTCTGACAGGGACTGGAAACACCATATATTTT.

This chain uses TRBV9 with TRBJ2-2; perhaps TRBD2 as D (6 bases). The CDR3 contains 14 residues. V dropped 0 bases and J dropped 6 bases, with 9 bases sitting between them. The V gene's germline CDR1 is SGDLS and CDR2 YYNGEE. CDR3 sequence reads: CASSVATGAGELFF. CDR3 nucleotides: TGTGCCAGCAGCGTAGCTACGGGGGCCGGGGAGCTGTTTTTT.

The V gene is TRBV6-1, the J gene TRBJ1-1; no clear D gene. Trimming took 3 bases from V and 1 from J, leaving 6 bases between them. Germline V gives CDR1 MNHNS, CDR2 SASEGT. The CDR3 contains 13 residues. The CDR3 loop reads CASSETGNTEAFF. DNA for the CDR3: TGTGCCAGCAGTGAGACGGGGAACACTGAAGCTTTCTTT.

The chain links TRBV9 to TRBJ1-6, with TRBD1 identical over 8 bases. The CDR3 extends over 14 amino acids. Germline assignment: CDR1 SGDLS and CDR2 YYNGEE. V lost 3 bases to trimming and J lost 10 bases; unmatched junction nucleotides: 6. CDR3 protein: CASSDGQGLSPLHF. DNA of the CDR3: TGTGCCAGCAGCGATGGACAGGGACTCTCACCCCTCCACTTT.

The CDR3 loop is CASSAQGAGEQYF. As DNA, the CDR3 is TGTGCCAGCAGTGCACAGGGGGCGGGCGAGCAGTACTTC. This sequence joins TRBV11-1 and TRBJ2-7, with 9 bases lining up with TRBD1. The germline CDR1 and CDR2 sequences are SGHAT and FQDESV (reference sequence). J lost 6 bases, V lost 6 bases, and 6 bases had no gene match. This CDR3 region has 13 residues.

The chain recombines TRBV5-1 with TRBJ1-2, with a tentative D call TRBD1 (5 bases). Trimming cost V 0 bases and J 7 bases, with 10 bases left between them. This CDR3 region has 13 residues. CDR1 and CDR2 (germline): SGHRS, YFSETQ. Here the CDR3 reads CASSLAGRSGYTF. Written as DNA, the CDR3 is TGCGCCAGCAGCTTGGCAGGGCGAAGTGGCTACACCTTC. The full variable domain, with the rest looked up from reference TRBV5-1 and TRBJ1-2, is KAGVTQTPRYLIKTRGQQVTLSCSPISGHRSVSWYQQTPGQGLQFLFEYFSETQRNKGNFPGRFSGRQFSNSRSEMNVSTLELGDSALYLCASSLAGRSGYTFGSGTRLTVV.

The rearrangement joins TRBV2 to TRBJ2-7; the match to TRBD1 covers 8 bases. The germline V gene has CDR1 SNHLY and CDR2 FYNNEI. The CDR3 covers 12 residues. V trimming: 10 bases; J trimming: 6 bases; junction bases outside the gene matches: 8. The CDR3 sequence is CATGQGTIEQYF. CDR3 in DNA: TGTGCCACCGGACAGGGTACCATCGAGCAGTACTTC.

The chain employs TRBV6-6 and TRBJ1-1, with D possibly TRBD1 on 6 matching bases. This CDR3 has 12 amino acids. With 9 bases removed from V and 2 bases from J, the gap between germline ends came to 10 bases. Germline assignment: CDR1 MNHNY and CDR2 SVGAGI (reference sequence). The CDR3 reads CASSQGNTEAFF. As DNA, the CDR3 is TGTGCCAGTTCACAGGGTAACACTGAAGCTTTCTTT.

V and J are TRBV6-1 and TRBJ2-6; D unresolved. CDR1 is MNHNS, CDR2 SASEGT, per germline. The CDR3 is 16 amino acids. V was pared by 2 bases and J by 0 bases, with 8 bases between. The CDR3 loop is CASSESIGSGANVLTF. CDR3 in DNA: TGTGCCAGCAGTGAATCTATCGGCTCTGGGGCCAACGTCCTGACTTTC.

The DNA for the CDR3 is TGTGCCAGCAGCTCCCCCCCCGGAGAGACCCAGTACTTC. This translates into CASSSPPGETQYF. V is TRBV7-3 and J is TRBJ2-5; no clear D. Trimming pared 4 bases from V and 4 bases from J, leaving 10 bases between. The CDR3 contains 13 residues. The germline V gene has CDR1 SGHTA and CDR2 FQGTGA. The full variable domain, with the rest looked up from reference TRBV7-3 and TRBJ2-5, is GAGVSQTPSNKVTEKGKYVELRCDPISGHTALYWYRQSLGQGPEFLIYFQGTGAADDSGLPNDRFFAVRPEGSVSTLKIQRTERGDSAVYLCASSSPPGETQYFGPGTRLLVL.

DNA of the CDR3: TGTGCCAGCAGCTTAGTCGTAGCCGGGACTAGCGGGGGTATCTTCTTC. Translation: CASSLVVAGTSGGIFF. This chain joins TRBV11-3 and TRBJ2-1; 14 bases fit TRBD2. Germline loops: CDR1 SGHNT, CDR2 YENEEA. This CDR3 is 16 amino acids long. The trim removed 1 base at V and 16 bases at J, leaving 12 bases unmatched.

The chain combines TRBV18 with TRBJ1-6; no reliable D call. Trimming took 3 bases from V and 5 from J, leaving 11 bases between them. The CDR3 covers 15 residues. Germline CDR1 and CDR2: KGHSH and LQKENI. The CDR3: CASSPASPNNSPLHF. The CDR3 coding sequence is TGTGCCAGCTCACCGGCATCACCGAATAATTCACCCCTCCACTTT.

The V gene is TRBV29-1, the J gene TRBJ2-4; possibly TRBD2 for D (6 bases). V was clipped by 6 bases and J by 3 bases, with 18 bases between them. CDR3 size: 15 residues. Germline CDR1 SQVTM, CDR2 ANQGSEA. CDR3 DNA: TGCAGCGTAGGAGGGGCGGAACTAGGCAAAAACATTCAGTACTTC. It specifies CSVGGAELGKNIQYF.

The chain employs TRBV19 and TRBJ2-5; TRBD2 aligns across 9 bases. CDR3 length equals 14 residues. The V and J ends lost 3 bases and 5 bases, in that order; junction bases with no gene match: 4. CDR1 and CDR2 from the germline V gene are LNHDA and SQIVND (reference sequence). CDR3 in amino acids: CASSILAGLETQYF. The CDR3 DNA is TGTGCCAGTAGTATCCTAGCGGGGTTGGAGACCCAGTACTTC.

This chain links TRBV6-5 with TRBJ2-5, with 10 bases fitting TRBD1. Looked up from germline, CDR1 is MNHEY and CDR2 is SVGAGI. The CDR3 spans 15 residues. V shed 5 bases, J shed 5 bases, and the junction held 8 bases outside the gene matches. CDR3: CASSRTGGARETQYF. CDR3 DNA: TGTGCCAGCAGTAGGACAGGGGGGGCCCGGGAGACCCAGTACTTC.